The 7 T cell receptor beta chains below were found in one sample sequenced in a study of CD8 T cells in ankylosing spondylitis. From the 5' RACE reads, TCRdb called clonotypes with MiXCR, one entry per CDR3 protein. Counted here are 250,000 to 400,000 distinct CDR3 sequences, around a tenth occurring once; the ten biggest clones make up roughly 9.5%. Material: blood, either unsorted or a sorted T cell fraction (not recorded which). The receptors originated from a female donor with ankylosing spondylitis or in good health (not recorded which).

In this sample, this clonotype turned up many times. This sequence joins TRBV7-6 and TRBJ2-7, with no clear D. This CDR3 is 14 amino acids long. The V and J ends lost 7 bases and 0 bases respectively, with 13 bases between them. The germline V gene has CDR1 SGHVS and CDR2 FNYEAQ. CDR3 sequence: CASTWYGDSYEQYF. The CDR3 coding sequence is TGTGCCAGCACCTGGTACGGAGACTCCTACGAGCAGTACTTC.

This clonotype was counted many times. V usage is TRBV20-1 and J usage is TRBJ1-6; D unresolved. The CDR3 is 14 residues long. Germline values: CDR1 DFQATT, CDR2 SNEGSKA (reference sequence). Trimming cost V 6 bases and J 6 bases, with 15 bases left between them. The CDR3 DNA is TGCAGTGCGTCTGAGGACCGATTTAATTCACCCCTCCACTTT. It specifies CSASEDRFNSPLHF.

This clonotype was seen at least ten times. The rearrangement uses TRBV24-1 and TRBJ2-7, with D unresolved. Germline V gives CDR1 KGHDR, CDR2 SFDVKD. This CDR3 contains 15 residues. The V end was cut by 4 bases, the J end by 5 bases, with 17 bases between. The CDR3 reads CATSDGEFGVNEQYF. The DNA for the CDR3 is TGTGCCACCAGTGACGGAGAGTTTGGCGTGAACGAGCAGTACTTC.

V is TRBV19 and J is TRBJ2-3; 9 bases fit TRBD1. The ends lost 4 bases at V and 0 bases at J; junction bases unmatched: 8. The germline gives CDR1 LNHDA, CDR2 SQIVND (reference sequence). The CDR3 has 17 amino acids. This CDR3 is CASSKGQGSSSTDTQYF. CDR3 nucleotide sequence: TGTGCCAGTAGTAAAGGACAGGGGTCCTCTAGCACAGATACGCAGTATTTT.

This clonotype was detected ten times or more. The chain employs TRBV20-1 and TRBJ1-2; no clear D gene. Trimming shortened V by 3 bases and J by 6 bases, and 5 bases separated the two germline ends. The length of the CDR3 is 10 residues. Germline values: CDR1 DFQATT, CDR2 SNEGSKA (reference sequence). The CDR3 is CSASFNGYTF. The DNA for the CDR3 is TGCAGTGCTAGCTTTAATGGCTACACCTTC.

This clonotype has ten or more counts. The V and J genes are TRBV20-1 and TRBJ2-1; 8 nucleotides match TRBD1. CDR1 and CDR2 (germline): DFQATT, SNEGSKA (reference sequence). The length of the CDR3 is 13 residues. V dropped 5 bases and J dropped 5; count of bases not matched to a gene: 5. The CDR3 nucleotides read TGCAGTGCTCCAGACAGGGGAGACAATGAGCAGTTCTTC. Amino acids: CSAPDRGDNEQFF.

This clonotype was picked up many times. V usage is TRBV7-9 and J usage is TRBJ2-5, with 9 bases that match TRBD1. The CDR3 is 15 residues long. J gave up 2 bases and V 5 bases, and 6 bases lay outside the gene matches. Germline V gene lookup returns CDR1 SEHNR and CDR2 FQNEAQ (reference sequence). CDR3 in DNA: TGTGCCAGCAGCACAACAGGGGGCAAACAAGAGACCCAGTACTTC. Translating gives CASSTTGGKQETQYF.